This T cell receptor (beta chain) was identified in a study of T-cell reconstitution after alpha-beta-depleted transplantation in children. Unique molecular identifiers featured in how the TCRbeta library was prepared. TCRdb recomputed calls from the PCR reads with MiXCR, one row per CDR3 protein. The data show 350,000 to 400,000 distinct CDR3 sequences, roughly 15% seen once. The ends were cut back, 3 bases at V and 7 bases at J, with 9 bases in the middle. CDR3 size: 12 residues. Germline V gene data show CDR1 as MGHDK and CDR2 as SYGVNS. The sequence was obtained from a human donor who donated a stem cell graft to a child with Fanconi anemia. The J gene is TRBJ1-1, the V gene TRBV25-1; D uncertain. Sequenced here: PBMCs, sampled from the stem cell graft. Here the CDR3 DNA reads TGTGCCAGCAGTGACGAGCCAAGTGAAGCTTTCTTT. Translated: CASSDEPSEAFF. The whole variable domain, filled in from reference TRBV25-1 and TRBJ1-1, reads EADIYQTPRYLVIGTGKKITLECSQTMGHDKMYWYQQDPGMELHLIHYSYGVNSTEKGDLSSESTVSRIRTEHFPLTLESARPSHTSQYLCASSDEPSEAFFGQGTRLTVV.